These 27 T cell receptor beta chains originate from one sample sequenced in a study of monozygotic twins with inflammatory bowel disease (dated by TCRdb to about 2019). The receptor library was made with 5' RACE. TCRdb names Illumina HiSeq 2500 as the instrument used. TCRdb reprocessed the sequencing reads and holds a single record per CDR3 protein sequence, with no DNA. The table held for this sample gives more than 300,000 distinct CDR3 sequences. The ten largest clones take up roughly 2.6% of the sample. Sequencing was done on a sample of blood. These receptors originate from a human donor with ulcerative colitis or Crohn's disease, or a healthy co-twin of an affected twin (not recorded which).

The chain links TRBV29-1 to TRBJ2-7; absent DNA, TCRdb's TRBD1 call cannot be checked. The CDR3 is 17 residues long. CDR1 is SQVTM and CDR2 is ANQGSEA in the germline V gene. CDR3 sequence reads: CSVEAAPRDRGYCEQYF.

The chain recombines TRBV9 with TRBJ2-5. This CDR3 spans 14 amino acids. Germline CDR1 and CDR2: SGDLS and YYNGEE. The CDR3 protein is CASSLDPIGETQYF.

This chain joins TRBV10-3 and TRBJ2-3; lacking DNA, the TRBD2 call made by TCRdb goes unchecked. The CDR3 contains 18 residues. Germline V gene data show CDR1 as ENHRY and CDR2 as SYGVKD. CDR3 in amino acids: CAISESVTSGGDTDTQYF.

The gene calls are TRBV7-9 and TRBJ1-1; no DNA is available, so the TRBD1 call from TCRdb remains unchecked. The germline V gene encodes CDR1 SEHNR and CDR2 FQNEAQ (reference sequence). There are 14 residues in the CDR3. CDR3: CASSLADRVTEAFF.

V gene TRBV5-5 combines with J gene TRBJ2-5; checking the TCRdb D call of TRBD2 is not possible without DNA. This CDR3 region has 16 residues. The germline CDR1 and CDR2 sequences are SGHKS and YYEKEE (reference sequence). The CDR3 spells CASSPSIAGGQETQYF.

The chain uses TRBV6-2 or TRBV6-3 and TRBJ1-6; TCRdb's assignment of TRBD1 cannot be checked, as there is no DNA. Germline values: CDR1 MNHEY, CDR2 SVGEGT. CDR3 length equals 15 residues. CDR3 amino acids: CASSYLGQANSPLHF.

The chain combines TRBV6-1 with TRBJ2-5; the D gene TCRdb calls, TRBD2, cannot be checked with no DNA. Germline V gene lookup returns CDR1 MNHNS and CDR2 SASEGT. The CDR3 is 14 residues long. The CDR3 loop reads CASIAAGGRETQYF.

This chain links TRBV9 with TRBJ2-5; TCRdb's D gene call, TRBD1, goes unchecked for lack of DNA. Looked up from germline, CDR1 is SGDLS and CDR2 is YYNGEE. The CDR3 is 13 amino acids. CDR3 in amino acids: CASSASVPETQYF.

The CDR3 spells CASSYSRVLSTEAFF. The chain carries TRBV6-5 and TRBJ1-1. The CDR3 covers 15 residues. CDR1 MNHEY and CDR2 SVGAGI come from the germline V gene.

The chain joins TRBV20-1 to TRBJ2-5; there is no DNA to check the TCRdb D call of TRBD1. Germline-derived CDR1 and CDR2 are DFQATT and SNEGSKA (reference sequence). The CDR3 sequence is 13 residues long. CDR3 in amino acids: CSARIGGGETQYF.

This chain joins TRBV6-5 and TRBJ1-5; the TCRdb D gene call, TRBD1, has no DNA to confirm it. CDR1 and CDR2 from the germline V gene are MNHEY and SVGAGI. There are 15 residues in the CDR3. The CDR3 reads CASSYGGQSSGPQHF.

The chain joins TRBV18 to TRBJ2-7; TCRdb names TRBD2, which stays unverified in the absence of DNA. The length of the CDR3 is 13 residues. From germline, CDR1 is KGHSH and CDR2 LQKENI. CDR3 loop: CASSPGGFHEQYF.

CDR3 protein: CASSPISEPNTGELFF. The chain joins TRBV7-8 to TRBJ2-2. The germline V gene encodes CDR1 SGHVS and CDR2 FQNEAQ. This CDR3 region has 16 residues. The full variable domain, its missing parts supplied by reference TRBV7-8 and TRBJ2-2, is GAGVSQSPRYKVAKRGQDVALRCDPISGHVSLFWYQQALGQGPEFLTYFQNEAQLDKSGLPSDRFFAERPEGSVSTLKIQRTQQEDSAVYLCASSPISEPNTGELFFGEGSRLTVL.

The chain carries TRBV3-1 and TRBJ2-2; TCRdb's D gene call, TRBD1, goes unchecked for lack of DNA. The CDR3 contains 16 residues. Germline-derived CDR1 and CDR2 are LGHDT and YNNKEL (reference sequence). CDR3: CASSHLRGGHTGELFF. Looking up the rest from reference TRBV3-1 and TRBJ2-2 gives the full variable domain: DTAVSQTPKYLVTQMGNDKSIKCEQNLGHDTMYWYKQDSKKFLKIMFSYNNKELIINETVPNRFSPKSPDKAHLNLHINSLELGDSAVYFCASSHLRGGHTGELFFGEGSRLTVL.

The chain's CDR3 is CASIATGVNTEAFF. The chain has TRBV12-3 or TRBV12-4 and TRBJ1-1; checking the TCRdb D call of TRBD1 is not possible without DNA. There are 14 residues in the CDR3.

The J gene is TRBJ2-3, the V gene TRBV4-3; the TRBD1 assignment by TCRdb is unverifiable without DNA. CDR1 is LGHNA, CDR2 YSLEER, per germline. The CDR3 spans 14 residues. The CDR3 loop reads CASSLLRGRDTQYF.

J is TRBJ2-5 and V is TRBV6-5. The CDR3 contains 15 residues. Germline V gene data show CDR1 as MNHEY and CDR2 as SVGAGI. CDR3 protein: CASSYTKNRPTAQYF.

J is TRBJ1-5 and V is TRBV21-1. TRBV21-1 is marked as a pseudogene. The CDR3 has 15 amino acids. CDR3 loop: CASSHRRVADQPQHF.

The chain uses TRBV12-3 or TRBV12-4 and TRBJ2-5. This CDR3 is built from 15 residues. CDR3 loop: CASSLGSGNQETQYF.

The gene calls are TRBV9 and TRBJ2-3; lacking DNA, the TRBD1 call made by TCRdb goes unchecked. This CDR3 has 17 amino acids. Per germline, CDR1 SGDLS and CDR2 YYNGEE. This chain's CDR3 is CASSVSTGTGWADTQYF.

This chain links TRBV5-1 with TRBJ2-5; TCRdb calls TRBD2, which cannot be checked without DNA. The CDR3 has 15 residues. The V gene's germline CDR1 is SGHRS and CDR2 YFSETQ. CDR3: CASSTLGQRQETQYF.

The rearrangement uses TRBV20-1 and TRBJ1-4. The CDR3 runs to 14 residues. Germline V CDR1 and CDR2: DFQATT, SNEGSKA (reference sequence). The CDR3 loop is CSARSPTMGEKLFF.

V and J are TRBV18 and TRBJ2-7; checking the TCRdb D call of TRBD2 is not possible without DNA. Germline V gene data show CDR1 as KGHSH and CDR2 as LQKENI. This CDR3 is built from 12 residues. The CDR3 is CATAANGGGQYF.

The chain's CDR3 is CASSFLVNTEAFF. The chain uses TRBV7-3 and TRBJ1-1. The CDR3 loop spans 13 amino acids. Germline V gives CDR1 SGHTA, CDR2 FQGTGA.

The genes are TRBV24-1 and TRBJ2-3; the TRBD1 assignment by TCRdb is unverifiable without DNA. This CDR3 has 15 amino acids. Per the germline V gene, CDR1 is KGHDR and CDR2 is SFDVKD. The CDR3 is CATSDSGTGADTQYF.

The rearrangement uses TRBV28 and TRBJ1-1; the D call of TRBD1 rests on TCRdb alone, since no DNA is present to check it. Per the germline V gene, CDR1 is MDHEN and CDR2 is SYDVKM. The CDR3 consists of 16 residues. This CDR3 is CASSFPNRGSQTEAFF. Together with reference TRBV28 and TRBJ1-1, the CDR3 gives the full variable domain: DVKVTQSSRYLVKRTGEKVFLECVQDMDHENMFWYRQDPGLGLRLIYFSYDVKMKEKGDIPEGYSVSREKKERFSLILESASTNQTSMYLCASSFPNRGSQTEAFFGQGTRLTVV.

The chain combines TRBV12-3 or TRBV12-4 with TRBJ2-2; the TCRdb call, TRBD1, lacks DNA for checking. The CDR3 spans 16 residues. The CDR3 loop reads CASTPQGSGKSGELFF.